This record covers a single TCR beta chain. Its antigen remains unknown. This entry is derived from a study of CXCR3-negative and CXCR3-positive naive CD8 T cells. Study-level findings and limits: In both naive subsets diversity was comparably high, whereas memory CD8+ cells showed much lower diversity. When CXCR3-positive naive cells were set against CXCR3-negative naive cells, the former had more hydrophobic TRB CDR3s.

CD45RO-CCR7+CD27+CD95- cells counted as naive CD8+ T cells. Carrying UMI labels, the TRB cDNA libraries were prepared through 5' RACE. TCRdb re-called the 5' RACE reads, yielding one record per CDR3 amino acid sequence without DNA. The sample includes tens of thousands of distinct CDR3 sequences. Germline V CDR1 and CDR2: SQVTM, ANQGSEA. The CDR3 extends over 15 amino acids. What was sequenced was naive CXCR3+ CD8+ T cells from blood. The subset was: CD45RO-CCR7+CD27+CD95- naive CD8+ T cells expressing CXCR3 (TNR3+). This clonotype was obtained from a human donor in good health. Some clones in this sample may be carry-over from other donors' samples. V gene TRBV29-1 combines with J gene TRBJ1-1. The CDR3 protein is CSVIRARGADTEAFF.